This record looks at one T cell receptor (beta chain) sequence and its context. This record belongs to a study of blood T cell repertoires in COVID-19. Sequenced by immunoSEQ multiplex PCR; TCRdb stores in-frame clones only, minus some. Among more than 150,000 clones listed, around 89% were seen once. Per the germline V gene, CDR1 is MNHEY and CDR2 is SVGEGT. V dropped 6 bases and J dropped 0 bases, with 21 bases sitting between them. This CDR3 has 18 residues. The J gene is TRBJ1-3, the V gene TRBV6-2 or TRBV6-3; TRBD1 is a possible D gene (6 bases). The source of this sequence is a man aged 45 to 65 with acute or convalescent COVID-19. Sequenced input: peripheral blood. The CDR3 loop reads CASSPTGPGTHSGNTIYF. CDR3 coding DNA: TGTGCCAGCAGCCCTACAGGGCCCGGTACCCACTCTGGAAACACCATATATTTT.